One sample yielded the 12 T cell receptor beta chains listed below, sequenced in a study of T cells in Graves' hyperthyroidism and ophthalmopathy (dated by TCRdb to the late 2010s). The library was generated by multiplex PCR. Sequencing used an Illumina HiSeq 2000. Amplification of TCR beta CDR3 regions was carried out from RNA transcripts. A first-round RT-PCR of the TCR CDR3 used the HTBI primer set with the Qiagen OneStep RT-PCR kit. Using fastp trimming at Q25 and MiXCR clonotype assembly, TCRdb reanalyzed the public sequencing data and kept in-frame beta chains. Identical CDR3 protein sequences are pooled into one entry, listed with their most common genes and DNA. Present in this sample are approximately 300,000 distinct CDR3 sequences, 16% of which were seen just once. The top ten clones comprise 33% of the sample. Sequencing input: blood. These receptors all come from a young man with Graves' hyperthyroidism.

This clonotype came up many times. V gene TRBV24-1 combines with J gene TRBJ2-7; 7 bases match TRBD1. Trimming cost V 9 bases and J 3 bases; bases outside gene matches: 4. CDR3 length equals 12 residues. Per the germline V gene, CDR1 is KGHDR and CDR2 is SFDVKD. The CDR3 sequence is CATSGTDYEQYF. In DNA form, the CDR3 reads TGTGCCACCTCCGGGACAGACTACGAGCAGTACTTC.

This sequence joins TRBV4-1 and TRBJ2-3; D remains ambiguous. V was pared by 4 bases and J by 0 bases, with 11 bases between. The length of the CDR3 is 15 residues. Germline V gives CDR1 MGHRA, CDR2 YSYEKL. The CDR3 nucleotides read TGCGCCAGCAGCCCTGGACGTACTAGCACAGATACGCAGTATTTT. Translation gives CASSPGRTSTDTQYF.

This clonotype has just a few counts. The CDR3 nucleotides read TGCGCCAGCAGCTCCGGGACTCAAACAGATACGCAGTATTTT. This codes for CASSSGTQTDTQYF. V gene TRBV5-1 combines with J gene TRBJ2-3; weak D call: TRBD2 (6 bases). CDR1 is SGHRS, CDR2 YFSETQ, per germline. The CDR3 sequence is 14 residues long. The ends were cut back, 3 bases at V and 3 bases at J, with 11 bases in the middle.

This clonotype was found many times. The chain uses TRBV2 and TRBJ2-5; D unresolved. The CDR3 extends over 17 amino acids. Per the germline V gene, CDR1 is SNHLY and CDR2 is FYNNEI. V lost 10 bases and J 7 bases, leaving 31 bases between the germline ends. The CDR3 sequence is CAKAELSTRSVSGTQYF. CDR3 coding DNA: TGTGCCAAAGCAGAATTGTCGACAAGGTCGGTTTCGGGGACCCAGTACTTC.

The table lists this clonotype with a few counts. The V gene is TRBV24-1, the J gene TRBJ2-5, with 8 bases identical to TRBD1. Trimming cost V 4 bases and J 4 bases; bases outside gene matches: 10. The CDR3 sequence is 16 residues long. Germline CDR1 KGHDR, CDR2 SFDVKD. This CDR3 reads CATSDIRDRLSETQYF. The DNA for the CDR3 is TGTGCCACCAGTGACATACGGGACAGGCTATCAGAGACCCAGTACTTC.

The chain recombines TRBV7-6 with TRBJ2-7; TRBD2 matches 7 bases. Losses at the gene ends were 4 bases for V and 7 bases for J; bases not matched to a gene: 10. The CDR3 contains 14 residues. CDR1 is SGHVS, CDR2 FNYEAQ, per germline. CDR3 DNA: TGTGCCAGCAGCTCCCCGGGACTACACGCAGAGCAGTACTTC. As protein: CASSSPGLHAEQYF.

There are many counts of this clonotype. V is TRBV30 and J is TRBJ2-1; D ambiguous. Trimming removed 0 bases from V and 10 bases from J, with 4 bases in between. There are 10 residues in the CDR3. Germline V gives CDR1 GTSNPN, CDR2 SVGIG (reference sequence). CDR3 DNA: TGTGCCTGGAGTGTAAACGAGCAGTTCTTC. Translating gives CAWSVNEQFF.

The V gene is TRBV27, the J gene TRBJ2-2; 9 positions match TRBD1. After removal of 5 bases from V and 4 bases from J, the junction contained 14 bases not matched to a gene. The germline V gene encodes CDR1 MNHEY and CDR2 SMNVEV (reference sequence). This CDR3 has 18 amino acids. The DNA for the CDR3 is TGTGCCAGCAGTCCCCCTCCGGGACAGGGACCGGGCACCGGGGAGCTGTTTTTT. It translates to CASSPPPGQGPGTGELFF.

This clonotype was seen repeatedly, ten times or more. V gene TRBV29-1 combines with J gene TRBJ2-5; D gene ambiguous. The V and J ends lost 0 bases and 5 bases respectively, with 4 bases between them. This CDR3 comprises 11 residues. Looked up from germline, CDR1 is SQVTM and CDR2 is ANQGSEA. This chain's CDR3 is CSVEDVETQYF. The DNA for the CDR3 is TGCAGCGTTGAAGATGTCGAGACCCAGTACTTC.

This clonotype occurred many times. The genes are TRBV20-1 and TRBJ2-1, with 7 bases lining up with TRBD2. This CDR3 comprises 14 residues. Trimming cost V 2 bases and J 2 bases; bases outside gene matches: 3. CDR1 is DFQATT, CDR2 SNEGSKA, per germline (reference sequence). The CDR3, as DNA: TGCAGTGCTAGACTAGCGGAGACCTACAATGAGCAGTTCTTC. Its protein is CSARLAETYNEQFF.

A few counts support this clonotype. The CDR3 reads CASSLRQNNSPLHF. The CDR3 region has the DNA TGTGCCAGCAGTTTACGACAGAATAATTCACCCCTCCACTTT. The rearrangement links TRBV28 to TRBJ1-6; D is perhaps TRBD1 (5 bases). Trimming took off 2 bases at V and 5 bases at J, with 7 bases between the two ends. Germline CDR1 MDHEN, CDR2 SYDVKM. The CDR3 consists of 14 residues.

This clonotype has ten or more counts. The rearrangement joins TRBV2 to TRBJ2-7; 10 positions agree with TRBD1. The CDR3 has 12 amino acids. The J segment lost 2 bases and the V segment lost 8 bases, leaving 0 bases of the junction unmatched. Germline assignment: CDR1 SNHLY and CDR2 FYNNEI. CDR3 in DNA: TGTGCCAGCGGGACAGGGGCCTACGAGCAGTACTTC. This gives the protein CASGTGAYEQYF.